Following are 8 T cell receptor beta chains from one sample sequenced in a study of CD8 T cells in ankylosing spondylitis. These receptors are not linked to any known antigen. Study results and caveats: What seemed typical of ankylosing spondylitis blood was a TCR beta motif built from several highly homologous variants.

A single record per CDR3 protein comes from TCRdb applying MiXCR to the 5' RACE reads. This table has about 800,000 distinct CDR3 sequences, around 11% appearing once. The sequenced sample was blood, either unsorted or a sorted T cell fraction (not recorded which). Receptors were obtained from a male donor with ankylosing spondylitis.

The chain uses TRBV28 and TRBJ2-4; 12 bases fit TRBD2. The CDR3 length is 17 residues. V dropped 5 bases and J dropped 2; count of bases not matched to a gene: 7. The germline gives CDR1 MDHEN, CDR2 SYDVKM. CDR3 sequence (DNA): TGTGCCAGCAGTCGGCTGACTAGCGGGGGCACCAAAAACATTCAGTACTTC. It encodes CASSRLTSGGTKNIQYF.

This clonotype was seen a few times. This chain connects TRBV7-2 to TRBJ1-2; 9 bases agree with TRBD1. CDR1 and CDR2 from the germline V gene are SGHTA and FQGNSA. This CDR3 region has 15 residues. J was trimmed by 0 bases and V by 1 base; bases with no gene match: 0. The CDR3 loop is CASSLDRGPNYGYTF. DNA of the CDR3: TGTGCCAGCAGCTTAGACAGGGGGCCTAACTATGGCTACACCTTC.

V is TRBV6-2 or TRBV6-3 and J is TRBJ2-7, with 7 bases aligning to TRBD2. Germline V gene data show CDR1 as MNHEY and CDR2 as SVGEGT. The CDR3 runs 16 residues. Unmatched junction bases numbered 7, after V lost 1 base and J lost 1 base. Here the CDR3 reads CASSYWASGASYEQYF. The DNA of the CDR3 is TGTGCCAGCAGTTACTGGGCTAGCGGTGCTTCCTACGAGCAGTACTTC.

The V call is TRBV20-1, the J call TRBJ2-1; 8 positions match TRBD2. Trimming took 3 bases from V and 2 from J; bases not matched to a gene: 6. CDR1 and CDR2 from the germline V gene are DFQATT and SNEGSKA (reference sequence). CDR3 length: 15 residues. Written as DNA, the CDR3 is TGCAGTGCTAGTGCCCTAGCGGGCGCCTACAATGAGCAGTTCTTC. This encodes CSASALAGAYNEQFF.

This sequence joins TRBV12-3 or TRBV12-4 and TRBJ1-5, with 7 bases identical to TRBD1. This CDR3 has 15 amino acids. J gave up 3 bases and V 6 bases, and 8 bases lay outside the gene matches. The DNA of the CDR3 is TGTGCCAGCAGCCTATGGGAGGGGGCCAATCAGCCCCAGCATTTT. Protein product: CASSLWEGANQPQHF.

The genes are TRBV7-2 and TRBJ1-2, with 8 bases aligning to TRBD1. CDR3 length: 14 residues. V lost 3 bases and J lost 5; bases outside the gene matches: 5. Looked up from germline, CDR1 is SGHTA and CDR2 is FQGNSA. CDR3 region: CASSLGQATYGYTF. CDR3 nucleotide sequence: TGTGCCAGCAGCTTGGGACAGGCAACGTATGGCTACACCTTC. Variable domain in full (rest from reference TRBV7-2 and TRBJ1-2): GAGVSQSPSNKVTEKGKDVELRCDPISGHTALYWYRQSLGQGLEFLIYFQGNSAPDKSGLPSDRFSAERTGGSVSTLTIQRTQQEDSAVYLCASSLGQATYGYTFGSGTRLTVV.

This clonotype was seen more than once but under ten times. The V and J genes are TRBV20-1 and TRBJ1-6; no reliable D call. CDR1 is DFQATT, CDR2 SNEGSKA, per germline (reference sequence). The CDR3 contains 14 residues. The V and J ends lost 1 base and 0 bases respectively, with 4 bases between them. This chain's CDR3 is CSARVDSYNSPLHF. In nucleotides, the CDR3 is TGCAGTGCTAGAGTCGACTCCTATAATTCACCCCTCCACTTT.

This clonotype was seen at least ten times. This chain links TRBV29-1 with TRBJ2-1; D is ambiguous. Trimming took 7 bases from V and 0 from J, leaving 13 bases between them. The CDR3 contains 14 residues. Germline V gene data show CDR1 as SQVTM and CDR2 as ANQGSEA. In DNA form, the CDR3 reads TGCAGCGCTGACTCGGCCAGCTCCTACAATGAGCAGTTCTTC. Amino acid sequence: CSADSASSYNEQFF.